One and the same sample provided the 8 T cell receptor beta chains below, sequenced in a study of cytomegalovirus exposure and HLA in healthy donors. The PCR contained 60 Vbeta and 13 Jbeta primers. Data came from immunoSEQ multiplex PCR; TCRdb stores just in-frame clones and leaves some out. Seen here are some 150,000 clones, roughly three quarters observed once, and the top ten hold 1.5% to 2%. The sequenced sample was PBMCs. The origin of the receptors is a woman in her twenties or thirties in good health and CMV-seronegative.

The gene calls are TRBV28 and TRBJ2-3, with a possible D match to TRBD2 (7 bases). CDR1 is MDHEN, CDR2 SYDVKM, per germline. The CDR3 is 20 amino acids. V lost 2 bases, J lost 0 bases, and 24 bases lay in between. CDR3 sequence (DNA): TGTGCCAGCAGTTTAGGTTTCGGGAGGTCGGGGCAGGGGAGCACAGATACGCAGTATTTT. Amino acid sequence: CASSLGFGRSGQGSTDTQYF.

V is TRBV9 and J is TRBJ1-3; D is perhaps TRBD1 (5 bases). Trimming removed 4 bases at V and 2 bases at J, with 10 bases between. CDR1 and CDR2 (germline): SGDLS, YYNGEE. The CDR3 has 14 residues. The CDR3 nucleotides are TGTGCCAGCAGCCCAGGGTCGGCTGGAAACACCATATATTTT. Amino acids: CASSPGSAGNTIYF.

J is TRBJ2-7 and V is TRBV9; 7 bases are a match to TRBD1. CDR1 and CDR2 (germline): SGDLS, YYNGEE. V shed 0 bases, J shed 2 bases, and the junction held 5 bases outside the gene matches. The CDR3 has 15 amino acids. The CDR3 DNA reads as TGTGCCAGCAGCGTAGACGGGCAGGGGGCCTACGAGCAGTACTTC. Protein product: CASSVDGQGAYEQYF.

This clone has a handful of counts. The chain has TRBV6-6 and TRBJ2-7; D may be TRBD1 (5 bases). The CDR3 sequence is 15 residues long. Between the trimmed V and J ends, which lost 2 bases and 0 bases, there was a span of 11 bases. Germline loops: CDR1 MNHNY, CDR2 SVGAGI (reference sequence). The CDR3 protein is CASSYAQASSYEQYV. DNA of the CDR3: TGTGCCAGCAGTTACGCACAGGCGAGCTCCTACGAGCAGTACGTC.

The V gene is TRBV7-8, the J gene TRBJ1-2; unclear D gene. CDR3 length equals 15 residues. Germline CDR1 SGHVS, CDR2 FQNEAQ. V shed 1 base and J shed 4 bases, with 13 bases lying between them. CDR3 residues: CASSLDLIHSYGYTF. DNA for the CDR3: TGTGCCAGCAGCTTAGACTTGATTCATAGCTATGGCTACACCTTC. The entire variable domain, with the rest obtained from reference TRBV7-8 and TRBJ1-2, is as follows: GAGVSQSPRYKVAKRGQDVALRCDPISGHVSLFWYQQALGQGPEFLTYFQNEAQLDKSGLPSDRFFAERPEGSVSTLKIQRTQQEDSAVYLCASSLDLIHSYGYTFGSGTRLTVV.

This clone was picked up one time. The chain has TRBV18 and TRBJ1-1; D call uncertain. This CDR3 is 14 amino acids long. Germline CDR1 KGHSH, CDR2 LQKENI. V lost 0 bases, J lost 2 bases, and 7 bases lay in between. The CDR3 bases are TGTGCCAGCTCACCACCGGGCACAAACACTGAAGCTTTCTTT. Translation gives CASSPPGTNTEAFF.

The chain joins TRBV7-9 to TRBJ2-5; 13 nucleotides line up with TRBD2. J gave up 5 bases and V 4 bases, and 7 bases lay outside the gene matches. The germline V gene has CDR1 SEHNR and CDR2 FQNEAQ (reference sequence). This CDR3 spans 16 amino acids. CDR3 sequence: CASSSGLAGVRETQYF. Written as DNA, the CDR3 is TGTGCCAGCAGCTCTGGACTAGCGGGGGTGAGGGAGACCCAGTACTTC.

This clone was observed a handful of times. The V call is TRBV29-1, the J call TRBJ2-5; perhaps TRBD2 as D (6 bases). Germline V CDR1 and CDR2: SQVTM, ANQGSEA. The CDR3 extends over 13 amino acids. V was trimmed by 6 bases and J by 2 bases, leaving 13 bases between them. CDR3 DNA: TGCAGCGTCGGAGGGACGGATCAAGAGACCCAGTACTTC. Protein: CSVGGTDQETQYF.